A selection of T cell receptor beta chains follows, all from one sample in a study of T cell responses to AZD1222 COVID-19 vaccine. Assay: immunoSEQ multiplex PCR; the TCRdb copy retains only in-frame clones and omits some. The sample yields about 140,000 clones, around 89% seen once. The sequences come from peripheral blood, collected 28 days after the second AZD1222 dose. All receptors come from an adult who received the AZD1222 COVID-19 vaccine. The CDR3 runs from the conserved cysteine through the conserved F or W.

j_call: TRBJ2-2; v_call: TRBV6-5; cdr3_aa: CASSLSGGASGELFF
j_call: TRBJ2-1; v_call: TRBV13; cdr3_aa: CASSSIAAVQFF
j_call: TRBJ2-2; v_call: TRBV5-6; cdr3_aa: CASSLSLAGNTGELFF
j_call: TRBJ1-4; v_call: TRBV30; cdr3_aa: CAWNRVVTEKLFF
j_call: TRBJ1-2; v_call: TRBV28; cdr3_aa: CASSPTDRGHSDYGYTF
j_call: TRBJ1-2; v_call: TRBV29-1; cdr3_aa: CSVAPGQGAYYGYTF
j_call: TRBJ2-7; v_call: TRBV18; cdr3_aa: CASSQGINSYRDRGYEQYF
j_call: TRBJ2-1; v_call: TRBV5-4; cdr3_aa: CASSSAGTTYNEQFF
j_call: TRBJ2-4; v_call: TRBV25-1; cdr3_aa: CASSDFAGGNIQYF
j_call: TRBJ1-6; v_call: TRBV27; cdr3_aa: CASSLYQGVYNSPLHF
j_call: TRBJ2-3; v_call: TRBV21-1; cdr3_aa: CASSNEGPSTDTQYF
j_call: TRBJ2-2; v_call: TRBV2; cdr3_aa: CASSEVGEGNTGELFF
j_call: TRBJ2-1; v_call: TRBV10-3; cdr3_aa: CAISEGAGVKGEQFF
j_call: TRBJ2-2; v_call: TRBV24-1; cdr3_aa: CATSYRGGAGELFF
j_call: TRBJ1-2; v_call: TRBV6-5; cdr3_aa: CASAPGLVQNYGYTF
j_call: TRBJ1-4; v_call: TRBV6-2/TRBV6-3; cdr3_aa: CASSSGTGDEKLFF
j_call: TRBJ2-7; v_call: TRBV5-1; cdr3_aa: CASSLGGGGYEQYF
j_call: TRBJ2-1; v_call: TRBV19; cdr3_aa: CASSIQSGGLNEQFF
j_call: TRBJ2-7; v_call: TRBV7-3; cdr3_aa: CASSPGTSLSYEQYF
j_call: TRBJ1-1; v_call: TRBV3-1/TRBV3-2; cdr3_aa: CASSPSPGNSGTEAFF
j_call: TRBJ1-1; v_call: TRBV27; cdr3_aa: CASSSWGTGDRAFF
j_call: TRBJ2-7; v_call: TRBV4-1; cdr3_aa: CASSLRTGGSEQYF